This entry is about one T cell receptor (beta chain). A J-beta primer mix and a sample-barcoded 5' primer were used in a second PCR of about 6 to 12 cycles. Each sample provided no less than 3 million CDR3-containing paired-end reads. TCRdb recomputed calls from the 5' RACE reads with MiXCR, one row per CDR3 protein. The top ten hold about 22% of the sample, which has some 730,000 distinct CDR3 sequences, over 20% seen once. Looked up from germline, CDR1 is SGHDT and CDR2 is YYEEEE. The CDR3 has 15 residues. The data belong to a study of blood T cells in healthy people across ages. As for the study in general: T cells yielded about one barcoded beta molecule per two cells through template switching.

About 10 milliliters of peripheral blood were drawn from each donor into EDTA-treated tubes. Each sample gave at least 6 million isolated PBMCs. The sequencing sample was made of blood. The receptor was derived from a man in his 70s in good health. This chain uses TRBV5-6 with TRBJ2-1; 10 bases are shared with TRBD1. The closer fit of TRBJ2-5 to the DNA end suggests the J call may be wrong. CDR3 nucleotides: TGTGCCAGCAGCCTGGACAGGGGGGTAAGAGAGACCCAGTACTTC. It encodes CASSLDRGVRETQYF.